This T cell receptor beta chain came from a study of T cells in localized non-small cell lung cancer. Study conclusions and caveats: Across samples, adjacent lung featured a median 57 of the top 100 tumor clones. A higher density of T cells in blood coincided with extended overall survival.

V was trimmed by 3 bases and J by 4 bases, leaving 11 bases between them. Germline V gene lookup returns CDR1 SGDLS and CDR2 YYNGEE. The CDR3 is made up of 14 amino acids. This clone is medium-sized. The antigen is unknown. Clones were read by immunoSEQ multiplex PCR, and TCRdb kept only the in-frame ones, dropping some. The table lists some 7,000 clones, under 25% of them singletons, with roughly 3.9% in the top ten. The receptor was derived from a man aged 40 to 70 with stage III squamous cell lung carcinoma. The V call is TRBV9, the J call TRBJ1-5; maybe TRBD1 (5 bases). The material sequenced was lung tumor tissue, taken before any cancer treatment. The chain's CDR3 is CASSAGTENQPQHF. For the CDR3, the DNA is TGTGCCAGCAGCGCCGGGACGGAAAATCAGCCCCAGCATTTT. The full variable domain, rest sourced from reference TRBV9 and TRBJ1-5, is DSGVTQTPKHLITATGQRVTLRCSPRSGDLSVYWYQQSLDQGLQFLIQYYNGEERAKGNILERFSAQQFPDLHSELNLSSLELGDSALYFCASSAGTENQPQHFGDGTRLSIL.